The rows below give T cell receptor beta chains drawn from one sample of a study of T cell responses to AZD1222 COVID-19 vaccine. TCRdb keeps only in-frame clones here, not all; method: immunoSEQ multiplex PCR. Of about 68,000 clones in the sample, approximately 91% are singletons; the top ten hold less than 9%. The source was peripheral blood, collected on day 0 of AZD1222 vaccination. Receptor source: an adult in good health. CDR3s include the opening cysteine and the closing phenylalanine or tryptophan. The order of the fields is CDR3 DNA, CDR3 protein, D gene, V gene, J gene, clone size. A D gene is named only where the DNA matches it firmly. Not every row has a clone size; where given, it reads once, few, many or a size class.

DNA: TGTGCCAGTAGTATAGGGGGGTCGGACACTGAAGCTTTCTTT; CDR3: CASSIGGSDTEAFF; D: -; V: TRBV19; J: TRBJ1-1; size: -
DNA: TGTGCCAGCAGCATACGACAGGGAGCGAATGAAAAACTGTTTTTT; CDR3: CASSIRQGANEKLFF; D: TRBD1; V: TRBV7-2; J: TRBJ1-4; size: -
DNA: TGTGCCAGCAGAAAACAGTGGTATGCTCAGCCCCAGCATTTT; CDR3: CASRKQWYAQPQHF; D: -; V: TRBV6-5; J: TRBJ1-5; size: -
DNA: TGTGCCAGCAGCTTAGGACTAGCCGCTCCAGATACGCAGTATTTT; CDR3: CASSLGLAAPDTQYF; D: TRBD2; V: TRBV11-2; J: TRBJ2-3; size: -
DNA: TGTGCCAGCAGTCCTACCACGGGGGGGACCGGGGAGCTGTTTTTT; CDR3: CASSPTTGGTGELFF; D: TRBD2; V: TRBV7-6; J: TRBJ2-2; size: -
DNA: TGTGCCAGCAGCTTAGGGGGGCAGACTAGCGGGTACCAAGAGACCCAGTACTTC; CDR3: CASSLGGQTSGYQETQYF; D: TRBD2; V: TRBV7-6; J: TRBJ2-5; size: -
DNA: TGTGCCAGTAGTCTCCTAGCGGGCCAAGAGACCCAGTACTTC; CDR3: CASSLLAGQETQYF; D: TRBD2; V: TRBV19; J: TRBJ2-5; size: -
DNA: TGTGCCAGCAGTCCCGGACGGAGAAACTATGGCTACACCTTC; CDR3: CASSPGRRNYGYTF; D: -; V: TRBV27; J: TRBJ1-2; size: -
DNA: TGTGCCAGCAGCTCCCTCCGGGACCACCGAGATGAGCAGTTCTTC; CDR3: CASSSLRDHRDEQFF; D: -; V: TRBV11-2; J: TRBJ2-1; size: -
DNA: TGCGCCAGCAGCCAAGATAGCAGCTCTGGGGCCAACGTCCTGACTTTC; CDR3: CASSQDSSSGANVLTF; D: -; V: TRBV4-3; J: TRBJ2-6; size: -
DNA: TGTGCCAGCAGTTTAGTGGGGGGCGAGCAGTACTTC; CDR3: CASSLVGGEQYF; D: -; V: TRBV27; J: TRBJ2-7; size: -
DNA: TGTGCCAGCTCACCGTCAGATTCGATCAATCAGCCCCAGCATTTT; CDR3: CASSPSDSINQPQHF; D: -; V: TRBV18; J: TRBJ1-5; size: -
DNA: TGTGCCATCAGTATAGCGGGAGAAAGAGAGCAGTACTTC; CDR3: CAISIAGEREQYF; D: TRBD2; V: TRBV10-3; J: TRBJ2-7; size: -
DNA: TGTGCCAGCAGCCAAGATCGACCGTCTAGCGAGCAGTACTTC; CDR3: CASSQDRPSSEQYF; D: -; V: TRBV4-2; J: TRBJ2-7; size: once
DNA: TGTGCCAGCAGTGGGACAGGGGGCGCAGATACGCAGTATTTT; CDR3: CASSGTGGADTQYF; D: TRBD1; V: TRBV6-4; J: TRBJ2-3; size: -
DNA: TGCAGCGTTACTAGTAGGGGATTCGAGCAGTACTTC; CDR3: CSVTSRGFEQYF; D: -; V: TRBV29-1; J: TRBJ2-7; size: -
DNA: TGTGCCAGCAGCTTTGGGACAGGGATGTACCAGCCCCAGCATTTT; CDR3: CASSFGTGMYQPQHF; D: TRBD1; V: TRBV5-5; J: TRBJ1-5; size: few
DNA: TGTGCCAGCAGCTTATGGGGGAAGGACACTGAAGCTTTCTTT; CDR3: CASSLWGKDTEAFF; D: -; V: TRBV7-6; J: TRBJ1-1; size: -
DNA: TGCGCCAGCAGCCCGAGGACTAGCGGGAGCCATGAGCAGTTCTTC; CDR3: CASSPRTSGSHEQFF; D: TRBD2; V: TRBV5-1; J: TRBJ2-1; size: -
DNA: TGTGCCAGCAGCCTGACAGGTTTAGCCAAAAACATTCAGTACTTC; CDR3: CASSLTGLAKNIQYF; D: -; V: TRBV7-9; J: TRBJ2-4; size: -
DNA: TGTGCCAGCAGCGGGTCCCCTCGGACTGCTAACTATGGCTACACCTTC; CDR3: CASSGSPRTANYGYTF; D: -; V: TRBV9; J: TRBJ1-2; size: -
DNA: TGTGCCAGCAGTGAGTACAGGGATTACAATCAGCCCCAGCATTTT; CDR3: CASSEYRDYNQPQHF; D: -; V: TRBV6-1; J: TRBJ1-5; size: -
DNA: TGTGCCAGCAGCTCCCTCGGGACAGGGGCAGATACGCAGTATTTT; CDR3: CASSSLGTGADTQYF; D: TRBD1; V: TRBV5-5; J: TRBJ2-3; size: -
DNA: TGTGCCAGCAGCTTGTTGGGAGCCTCCTACAATGAGCAGTTCTTC; CDR3: CASSLLGASYNEQFF; D: -; V: TRBV5-5; J: TRBJ2-1; size: -
DNA: TGTGCCAGCAGGTTGGGAGGGCCATTCACAGATACGCAGTATTTT; CDR3: CASRLGGPFTDTQYF; D: TRBD2; V: TRBV7-9; J: TRBJ2-3; size: -
DNA: TGCGCCAGCAGCCAAGCCTCCGGGCCCTTCTACGAGCAGTACTTC; CDR3: CASSQASGPFYEQYF; D: -; V: TRBV5-1; J: TRBJ2-7; size: -
DNA: TGTGCCAGCAGCTTATCAGGGACAGGGGCCACTGAAGCTTTCTTT; CDR3: CASSLSGTGATEAFF; D: TRBD1; V: TRBV7-2; J: TRBJ1-1; size: -
DNA: TGTGCCAGCAGCTGGTTGACGGGTAATTCACCCCTCCACTTT; CDR3: CASSWLTGNSPLHF; D: -; V: TRBV3-1/TRBV3-2; J: TRBJ1-6; size: -
DNA: TGCAGTGCTAGTACAGGAGAATATCAGCCCCAGCATTTT; CDR3: CSASTGEYQPQHF; D: -; V: TRBV20-1; J: TRBJ1-5; size: -
DNA: TGTGCCACCGGGACAGTTAACTATGGCTACACCTTC; CDR3: CATGTVNYGYTF; D: TRBD1; V: TRBV28; J: TRBJ1-2; size: -
DNA: TGTGCCACCAGTGGGGGATATGGACAGGAAGCTTTCTTT; CDR3: CATSGGYGQEAFF; D: -; V: TRBV24-1; J: TRBJ1-1; size: -
DNA: TGTGCCAGCAGGGACAGGGTGGACACTGAAGCTTTCTTT; CDR3: CASRDRVDTEAFF; D: TRBD1; V: TRBV6-5; J: TRBJ1-1; size: -
DNA: TGTGCCAGCAGTGAGCTAGCGGGAGAAGAGACCCAGTACTTC; CDR3: CASSELAGEETQYF; D: TRBD2; V: TRBV6-1; J: TRBJ2-5; size: -
DNA: TGTGCCAGCGGAGAAGACAGATCCGGGAGCACTGAAGCTTTCTTT; CDR3: CASGEDRSGSTEAFF; D: -; V: TRBV27; J: TRBJ1-1; size: -
DNA: TGTGCCAGCAGTGCGGACAATTACAATGAGCAGTTCTTC; CDR3: CASSADNYNEQFF; D: -; V: TRBV6-4; J: TRBJ2-1; size: -
DNA: TGTGCCAGCAGCCCCCTAATAGACTCAACAGATACGCAGTATTTT; CDR3: CASSPLIDSTDTQYF; D: -; V: TRBV7-9; J: TRBJ2-3; size: -
DNA: TGTGCCACCAGCAGGAGGGGAATTCACTCTGGGGCCAACGTCCTGACTTTC; CDR3: CATSRRGIHSGANVLTF; D: -; V: TRBV15; J: TRBJ2-6; size: -
DNA: TGTGCCAGCAGTGAAAGCCCCCCACAGGGGGCGCGCACTGAAGCTTTCTTT; CDR3: CASSESPPQGARTEAFF; D: TRBD1; V: TRBV6-1; J: TRBJ1-1; size: -
DNA: TGTGCCAGCAGTCCTGGTCTGTCGAACACTGAAGCTTTCTTT; CDR3: CASSPGLSNTEAFF; D: -; V: TRBV27; J: TRBJ1-1; size: -
DNA: TGTGCCAGCAGTGAACTGACAGGCTCCTACGAGCAGTACTTC; CDR3: CASSELTGSYEQYF; D: -; V: TRBV6-1; J: TRBJ2-7; size: -
DNA: TGTGCCACCAGCAAGGGCCGCGGGAACACTGAAGCTTTCTTT; CDR3: CATSKGRGNTEAFF; D: -; V: TRBV24-1; J: TRBJ1-1; size: -
DNA: TGTGCCAGCAAAACCGGGACAGGGAGCTCCTACAATGAGCAGTTCTTC; CDR3: CASKTGTGSSYNEQFF; D: TRBD1; V: TRBV2; J: TRBJ2-1; size: -
DNA: TGTGCCAGTACCGATGCAACTAATGAAAAACTGTTTTTT; CDR3: CASTDATNEKLFF; D: -; V: TRBV19; J: TRBJ1-4; size: -
DNA: TGTGCCAGCAGCTTTGAGGGACAGAGGACTGGAAACACCATATATTTT; CDR3: CASSFEGQRTGNTIYF; D: TRBD1; V: TRBV7-8; J: TRBJ1-3; size: -
DNA: TGTGCCAGCAGCTTAGGCCTTGGGGGGGAAGGGAACACTGAAGCTTTCTTT; CDR3: CASSLGLGGEGNTEAFF; D: -; V: TRBV7-6; J: TRBJ1-1; size: -
DNA: TGCGCCAGCAGCTTGGGACTAGCGGGAGGGATGGCAGATACGCAGTATTTT; CDR3: CASSLGLAGGMADTQYF; D: TRBD2; V: TRBV5-1; J: TRBJ2-3; size: -
DNA: TGTGCCAGCAGCTCGCCGGGACAGGGGACTGAAGCTTTCTTT; CDR3: CASSSPGQGTEAFF; D: TRBD1; V: TRBV7-9; J: TRBJ1-1; size: -
DNA: TGTGCCAGCAGTGTGACCGGGACTAGCCGCACAGATACGCAGTATTTT; CDR3: CASSVTGTSRTDTQYF; D: TRBD2; V: TRBV6-1; J: TRBJ2-3; size: -
DNA: TGTGCCAGCAGCTTACTGGGGGTCGGGGAGGAGACCCAGTACTTC; CDR3: CASSLLGVGEETQYF; D: -; V: TRBV7-8; J: TRBJ2-5; size: -
DNA: TGTGCCAGCAGTGAAGCTAGCGGGAGCTCCTATGAGCAGTACTTC; CDR3: CASSEASGSSYEQYF; D: TRBD2; V: TRBV6-1; J: TRBJ2-7; size: once
DNA: TGTGCCAGCAGCTCGACTCCTACAGGGGTGACAGATACGCAGTATTTT; CDR3: CASSSTPTGVTDTQYF; D: TRBD1; V: TRBV5-4; J: TRBJ2-3; size: -